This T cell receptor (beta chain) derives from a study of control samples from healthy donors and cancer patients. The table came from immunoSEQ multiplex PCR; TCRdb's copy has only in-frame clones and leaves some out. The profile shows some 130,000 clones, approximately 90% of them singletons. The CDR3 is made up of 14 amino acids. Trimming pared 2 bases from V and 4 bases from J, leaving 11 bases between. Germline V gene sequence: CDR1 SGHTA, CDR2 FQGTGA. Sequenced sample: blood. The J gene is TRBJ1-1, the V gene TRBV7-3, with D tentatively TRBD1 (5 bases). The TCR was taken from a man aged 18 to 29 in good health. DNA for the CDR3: TGTGCCAGCAGCTTATCGCCAGGGTCCACTGAAGCTTTCTTT. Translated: CASSLSPGSTEAFF.